In this sample, the clone carrying this T cell receptor beta chain turned up once. Normal lung sampling was at least 3 cm from the tumour, as distant as possible. This sample was included in a study of immune cell composition in non-small cell lung cancer. Data came from immunoSEQ multiplex PCR; TCRdb stores just in-frame clones and leaves some out. Among 5,200 or so clones listed, roughly 90% were seen once. In germline, CDR1 is SGHRS, CDR2 YFSETQ. Trimming took off 5 bases at V and 4 bases at J, with 18 bases between the two ends. The CDR3 has 15 amino acids. Sequencing input: non-adjacent lung tissue. V is TRBV5-1 and J is TRBJ1-1, with D perhaps TRBD1 (6 bases). This clonotype originated in a human donor with non-small cell lung cancer. Some clones in this sample may be carry-over from other donors' samples. This CDR3 is CASSGDTIGITEAFF. The CDR3 nucleotides read TGCGCCAGCAGTGGGGACACCATCGGCATCACTGAAGCTTTCTTT.